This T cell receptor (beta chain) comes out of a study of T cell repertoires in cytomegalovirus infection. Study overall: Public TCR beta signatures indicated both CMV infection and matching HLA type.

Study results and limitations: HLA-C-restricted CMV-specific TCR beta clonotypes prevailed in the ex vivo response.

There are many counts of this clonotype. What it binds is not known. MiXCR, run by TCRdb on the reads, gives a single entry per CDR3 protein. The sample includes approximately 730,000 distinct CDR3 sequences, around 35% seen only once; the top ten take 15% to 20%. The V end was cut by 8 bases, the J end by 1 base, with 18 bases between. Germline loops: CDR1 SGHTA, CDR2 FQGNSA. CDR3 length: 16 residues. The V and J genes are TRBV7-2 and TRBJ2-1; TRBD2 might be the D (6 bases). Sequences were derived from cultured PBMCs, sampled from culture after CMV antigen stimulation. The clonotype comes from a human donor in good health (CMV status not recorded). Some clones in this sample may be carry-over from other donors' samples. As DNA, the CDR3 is TGTGCCAGCTCTTTAATCGGGGGTCTGTCCTACAATGAGCAGTTCTTC. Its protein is CASSLIGGLSYNEQFF.